The next 12 T cell receptor beta chains were all read from a single sample in a study of cytomegalovirus exposure and HLA in healthy donors. Generated by immunoSEQ multiplex PCR, the TCRdb table keeps only in-frame clones and is missing some. The data show about 71,000 clones, 85% to 95% seen once. The sample taken for sequencing was PBMCs. The receptors were sampled from a man aged 18-30 years in good health and CMV-seropositive.

The chain couples TRBV25-1 to TRBJ1-4; the D gene is possibly TRBD1 (5 bases). The CDR3 covers 14 residues. V gave up 4 bases and J gave up 8 bases, with 14 bases separating them. Per the germline V gene, CDR1 is MGHDK and CDR2 is SYGVNS. CDR3 sequence: CASSGDGGEEKLFF. The CDR3 DNA reads as TGTGCCAGCAGTGGGGACGGGGGAGAGGAAAAACTGTTTTTT.

V and J are TRBV4-2 and TRBJ1-2; 10 positions agree with TRBD1. The germline CDR1 and CDR2 sequences are LGHNA and YNFKEQ. This CDR3 spans 15 amino acids. J lost 8 bases, V lost 0 bases, and 6 bases had no gene match. The chain's CDR3 is CASSQDRDRGIGYTF. CDR3 nucleotides: TGTGCCAGCAGCCAAGATCGGGACAGGGGAATCGGCTACACCTTC.

This chain uses TRBV10-3 with TRBJ1-2; D perhaps matches TRBD1 (5 bases). Trimming cost V 4 bases and J 6 bases, with 15 bases left between them. The CDR3 spans 14 residues. CDR1 and CDR2 from the germline V gene are ENHRY and SYGVKD. CDR3 DNA sequence: TGTGCCATCAGTGTAATACAGGCCCAAAATGGCTACACCTTC. Protein: CAISVIQAQNGYTF.

This rearrangement joins TRBV10-1 to TRBJ2-1, with 8 bases lining up with TRBD1. Trimming removed 6 bases from V and 7 bases from J; junction bases left unmatched: 8. Germline-derived CDR1 and CDR2 are WNHNN and SYGVQD (reference sequence). The CDR3 loop spans 14 amino acids. The CDR3 DNA reads TGCGCCAGCAGGTTCAGGGGGCGATGGAATGAGCAGTTCTTC. Translating gives CASRFRGRWNEQFF.

This chain uses TRBV2 with TRBJ2-1; TRBD1 might be the D (5 bases). The germline CDR1 and CDR2 sequences are SNHLY and FYNNEI. Trimming pared 0 bases from V and 3 bases from J, leaving 12 bases between. This CDR3 has 16 amino acids. The CDR3 sequence: CASSEARVQGYNEQFF. CDR3 DNA sequence: TGTGCCAGCAGTGAAGCCAGGGTGCAGGGCTACAATGAGCAGTTCTTC.

This chain joins TRBV4-1 and TRBJ1-4; 9 bases align to TRBD1. Trimming took 0 bases from V and 7 from J; bases not matched to a gene: 6. The CDR3 is 16 amino acids. Germline-derived CDR1 and CDR2 are MGHRA and YSYEKL. The CDR3 coding sequence is TGCGCCAGCAGCCAAGAAGGGACAGGGTCAGGTGAAAAACTGTTTTTT. It encodes CASSQEGTGSGEKLFF.

The V and J genes are TRBV30 and TRBJ2-5; the match to TRBD2 covers 9 bases. With 5 bases clipped from V and 3 bases from J, the junction kept 1 base outside the gene matches. The germline gives CDR1 GTSNPN, CDR2 SVGIG (reference sequence). The CDR3 extends over 12 amino acids. Written as DNA, the CDR3 is TGTGCCTGGGGACTAGCGAAAGAGACCCAGTACTTC. Amino acid sequence: CAWGLAKETQYF.

The chain joins TRBV6-4 to TRBJ1-1; D is ambiguous. Germline assignment: CDR1 MRHNA and CDR2 SNTAGT. V lost 3 bases to trimming and J lost 1 base, with 6 bases between them. The CDR3 contains 13 residues. CDR3 residues: CASSERENTEAFF. Written as DNA, the CDR3 is TGTGCCAGCAGTGAAAGAGAGAACACTGAAGCTTTCTTT.

The chain combines TRBV4-1 with TRBJ1-2; 8 bases agree with TRBD1. Germline V gives CDR1 MGHRA, CDR2 YSYEKL. The CDR3 spans 16 residues. J lost 4 bases, V lost 5 bases, and 12 bases had no gene match. The CDR3 loop is CASSYTQGAPIYGYTF. In nucleotides, the CDR3 is TGCGCCAGCAGCTACACGCAGGGGGCGCCGATCTATGGCTACACCTTC.

V is TRBV29-1 and J is TRBJ2-1; D gene ambiguous. This CDR3 comprises 13 residues. Germline-derived CDR1 and CDR2 are SQVTM and ANQGSEA. Trimming shortened V by 6 bases and J by 4 bases, and 13 bases separated the two germline ends. The CDR3 region has the DNA TGCAGCGTCGGCGTCCCGGGTTACAATGAGCAGTTCTTC. It yields the protein CSVGVPGYNEQFF.

V gene TRBV11-2 combines with J gene TRBJ2-3, with TRBD2 matching over 7 bases. The V gene's germline CDR1 is SGHAT and CDR2 FQNNGV. V dropped 0 bases and J dropped 5; count of bases not matched to a gene: 8. The CDR3 runs 16 residues. The CDR3 region has the DNA TGTGCCAGCAGCTTAGAGTATGGGAGGGCGAGAGATACGCAGTATTTT. This sequence encodes CASSLEYGRARDTQYF.

The chain is built from TRBV5-1 and TRBJ2-5, with TRBD2 matching 10 bases. With 0 bases clipped from V and 2 bases from J, the junction kept 7 bases outside the gene matches. Germline-derived CDR1 and CDR2 are SGHRS and YFSETQ. CDR3 size: 17 residues. The CDR3 DNA sequence: TGCGCCAGCAGCTTGGGGGTATCGACTAGCGGGCAAGAGACCCAGTACTTC. Protein sequence: CASSLGVSTSGQETQYF.